This T cell receptor beta chain was recorded in a study of blood T cells in healthy people across ages. Study-wide points: Long-lived donors exceeded aged donors in naive CD4+ cells and diversity. Investigators treated diversity estimates from one million T cells as underestimates.

There are 13 residues in the CDR3. Trimming shortened V by 4 bases and J by 6 bases, and 13 bases separated the two germline ends. CDR1 SQVTM and CDR2 ANQGSEA come from the germline V gene. A note on this clonotype: As yet, its antigen is unknown.

The second PCR ran about 6 to 12 cycles with a sample-barcoded 5' primer and J-beta primers. One entry per CDR3 protein, called by TCRdb with MiXCR from the 5' RACE reads. The table includes fewer than 2,000,000 distinct CDR3 sequences, about two fifths detected once. This chain connects TRBV29-1 to TRBJ2-1; D is unresolved. The TCR sequence derives from a human donor in good health. The sample consisted of blood. The CDR3 protein is CSVVGPSGNEQFF. The CDR3 DNA is TGCAGCGTTGTAGGACCCAGTGGCAATGAGCAGTTCTTC.